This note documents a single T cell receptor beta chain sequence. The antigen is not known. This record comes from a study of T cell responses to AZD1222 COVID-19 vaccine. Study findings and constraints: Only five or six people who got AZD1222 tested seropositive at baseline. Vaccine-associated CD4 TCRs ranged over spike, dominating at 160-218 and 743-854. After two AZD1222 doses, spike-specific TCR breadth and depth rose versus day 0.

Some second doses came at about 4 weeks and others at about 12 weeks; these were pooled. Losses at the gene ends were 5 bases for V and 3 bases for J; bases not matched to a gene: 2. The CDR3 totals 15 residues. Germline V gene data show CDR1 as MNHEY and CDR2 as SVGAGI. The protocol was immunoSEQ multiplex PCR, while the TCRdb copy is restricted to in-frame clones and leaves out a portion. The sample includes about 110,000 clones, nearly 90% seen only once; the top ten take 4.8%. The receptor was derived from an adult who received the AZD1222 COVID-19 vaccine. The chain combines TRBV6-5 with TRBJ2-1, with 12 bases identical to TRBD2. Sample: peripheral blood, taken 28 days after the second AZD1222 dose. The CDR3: CASSRTSGDYNEQFF. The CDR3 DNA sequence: TGTGCCAGCAGTCGGACTAGCGGGGACTACAATGAGCAGTTCTTC.